This entry lists 27 T cell receptor beta chains sequenced from one sample in a study of cytomegalovirus exposure and HLA in healthy donors. Assay used: immunoSEQ multiplex PCR; TCRdb lists only in-frame clones, some missing. Of more than 140,000 clones detected, 70% to 90% appear once; the ten largest clones hold 3% to 3.5%. Sequences were obtained from PBMCs. The source of these receptors is a woman in her late teens or twenties in good health and CMV-seropositive.

The chain joins TRBV5-1 to TRBJ2-3; TRBD2 matches 10 bases. From germline, CDR1 is SGHRS and CDR2 YFSETQ. This CDR3 contains 16 residues. V shed 1 base, J shed 4 bases, and the junction held 6 bases outside the gene matches. DNA for the CDR3: TGCGCCAGCAGCTTGCAGCGGACTAGCGGTTCAGATACGCAGTATTTT. Its protein product is CASSLQRTSGSDTQYF.

The rearrangement joins TRBV14 to TRBJ2-5; 10 nucleotides line up with TRBD2. The CDR3 runs 15 residues. Germline CDR1 SGHDN, CDR2 FVKESK. Trimming at V came to 5 bases and at J to 1 base, leaving 4 bases not matched to a gene. This CDR3 reads CASSSSGRVQETQYF. DNA of the CDR3: TGTGCCAGCAGCTCGAGCGGGAGGGTCCAAGAGACCCAGTACTTC.

This clone was detected once. V gene TRBV27 combines with J gene TRBJ2-4, with D possibly TRBD2 on 5 matching bases. This CDR3 is 13 amino acids long. V shed 2 bases and J shed 6 bases, with 8 bases lying between them. Germline V gene lookup returns CDR1 MNHEY and CDR2 SMNVEV (reference sequence). CDR3 bases: TGTGCCAGCAGTTTACTAGGAGGAAACATTCAGTACTTC. Residues: CASSLLGGNIQYF.

The chain is built from TRBV27 and TRBJ2-7; 8 bases fit TRBD2. This CDR3 spans 16 amino acids. Losses at the gene ends were 2 bases for V and 2 bases for J; bases not matched to a gene: 8. Looked up from germline, CDR1 is MNHEY and CDR2 is SMNVEV (reference sequence). CDR3: CASSLTHQGLAYEQYF. CDR3 bases: TGTGCCAGCAGTTTAACCCACCAGGGACTAGCCTACGAGCAGTACTTC.

DNA for the CDR3: TGCGCCAGCAGCCAAGCAGACGAGCAGTACTTC. It yields the protein CASSQADEQYF. This chain links TRBV4-1 with TRBJ2-7; D is unclear. Germline CDR1 reads MGHRA; CDR2 reads YSYEKL. The CDR3 covers 11 residues. The V end was cut by 1 base, the J end by 5 bases, with 3 bases between.

This clone was seen only a few times. The chain combines TRBV11-2 with TRBJ2-5; 8 bases are a match to TRBD2. V was clipped by 8 bases and J by 3 bases; unmatched bases: 8. CDR1 is SGHAT, CDR2 FQNNGV, per germline. The CDR3 totals 14 residues. The CDR3 nucleotides read TGTGCCAGCGGTGATAGCGGGAAGGAAGAGACCCAGTACTTC. Its translation is CASGDSGKEETQYF. The full variable domain, its missing parts supplied by reference TRBV11-2 and TRBJ2-5, is EAGVAQSPRYKIIEKRQSVAFWCNPISGHATLYWYQQILGQGPKLLIQFQNNGVVDDSQLPKDRFSAERLKGVDSTLKIQPAKLEDSAVYLCASGDSGKEETQYFGPGTRLLVL.

J is TRBJ2-5 and V is TRBV4-3; D gene unclear. The V end lost 0 bases, the J end lost 0 bases, and 8 bases lay between the germline ends. The CDR3 runs 15 residues. CDR1 LGHNA and CDR2 YSLEER come from the germline V gene. CDR3 nucleotide sequence: TGCGCCAGCAGCCAAGAATGGCCGTACCAAGAGACCCAGTACTTC. It is translated as CASSQEWPYQETQYF.

V gene TRBV2 combines with J gene TRBJ2-7; D may be TRBD2 (5 bases). CDR3 length equals 14 residues. The germline V gene encodes CDR1 SNHLY and CDR2 FYNNEI. Trimming pared 6 bases from V and 0 bases from J, leaving 12 bases between. Here the CDR3 DNA reads TGTGCCAGCAGGTCGAGCGGATACTCCTACGAGCAGTACTTC. This translates into CASRSSGYSYEQYF.

The chain uses TRBV28 and TRBJ1-4, with 11 bases lining up with TRBD1. Trimming took 5 bases from V and 7 from J; bases not matched to a gene: 6. Germline loops: CDR1 MDHEN, CDR2 SYDVKM. The CDR3 spans 15 residues. CDR3 protein: CASSTRTGGLEKLFF. The CDR3 nucleotides are TGTGCCAGCAGTACCCGGACAGGGGGCCTTGAAAAACTGTTTTTT. The variable domain in full, completed from reference TRBV28 and TRBJ1-4, reads DVKVTQSSRYLVKRTGEKVFLECVQDMDHENMFWYRQDPGLGLRLIYFSYDVKMKEKGDIPEGYSVSREKKERFSLILESASTNQTSMYLCASSTRTGGLEKLFFGSGTQLSVL.

The chain recombines TRBV28 with TRBJ2-7, with 9 bases that match TRBD1. The germline CDR1 and CDR2 sequences are MDHEN and SYDVKM. The CDR3 runs to 15 residues. Trimming removed 4 bases from V and 5 bases from J; junction bases left unmatched: 9. The CDR3 protein is CASSSRTGVKHEQYF. In nucleotides, the CDR3 is TGTGCCAGCAGTTCCAGGACAGGGGTAAAACACGAGCAGTACTTC. Combining the CDR3 with reference TRBV28 and TRBJ2-7 gives the whole variable domain DVKVTQSSRYLVKRTGEKVFLECVQDMDHENMFWYRQDPGLGLRLIYFSYDVKMKEKGDIPEGYSVSREKKERFSLILESASTNQTSMYLCASSSRTGVKHEQYFGPGTRLTVT.

This chain links TRBV18 with TRBJ2-7, with D perhaps matching TRBD1 (6 bases). CDR3 size: 14 residues. The ends were cut back, 3 bases at V and 7 bases at J, with 16 bases in the middle. Germline V gene lookup returns CDR1 KGHSH and CDR2 LQKENI. CDR3 amino acids: CASSPPGQKGEQYF. The DNA for the CDR3 is TGTGCCAGCTCACCGCCGGGACAAAAAGGGGAGCAGTACTTC.

This chain uses TRBV7-2 with TRBJ2-1; 11 bases agree with TRBD2. CDR1 is SGHTA, CDR2 FQGNSA, per germline. The CDR3 has 16 amino acids. Trimming removed 6 bases from V and 9 bases from J; junction bases left unmatched: 13. The CDR3 DNA reads as TGTGCCAGCAGACAACTAGCGGGAGTACCAACCGCTGAGCAGTTCTTC. As protein: CASRQLAGVPTAEQFF.

This chain links TRBV6-1 with TRBJ2-3, with a possible D match to TRBD1 (5 bases). CDR1 is MNHNS and CDR2 is SASEGT in the germline V gene. The CDR3 totals 13 residues. V lost 6 bases and J lost 1, with 8 bases in between. The CDR3 region has the DNA TGTGCCAGCAGCGAACAGGGCACAGATACGCAGTATTTT. Residues: CASSEQGTDTQYF.

This sequence joins TRBV7-9 and TRBJ2-7; the match to TRBD2 covers 7 bases. The germline gives CDR1 SEHNR, CDR2 FQNEAQ (reference sequence). The CDR3 length is 16 residues. V was clipped by 5 bases and J by 1 base; unmatched bases: 11. The CDR3 spells CASSGTRFSGSYEQYF. The CDR3 bases are TGTGCCAGCAGCGGAACACGATTTAGCGGGTCCTACGAGCAGTACTTC.

V and J are TRBV12-5 and TRBJ2-1; 7 bases agree with TRBD2. J was trimmed by 4 bases and V by 6 bases; bases with no gene match: 6. CDR1 and CDR2 from the germline V gene are LGHNT and FRNRAP. The CDR3 contains 14 residues. In DNA form, the CDR3 reads TGTGCTAGTGGGGCGGGAGATGGGTACAATGAGCAGTTCTTC. Its translation: CASGAGDGYNEQFF.

The rearrangement links TRBV5-4 to TRBJ2-1; D gene unclear. This CDR3 contains 15 residues. The germline V gene has CDR1 SGHNT and CDR2 YYREEE (reference sequence). V was pared by 0 bases and J by 0 bases, with 7 bases between. The CDR3 region is CASSLDSSSYNEQFF. For the CDR3, the DNA is TGTGCCAGCAGCTTGGACTCGAGCTCCTACAATGAGCAGTTCTTC.

V is TRBV7-2 and J is TRBJ1-1; possibly TRBD1 for D (5 bases). The CDR3 runs 15 residues. Germline CDR1 reads SGHTA; CDR2 reads FQGNSA. Trimming removed 3 bases from V and 1 base from J, with 12 bases in between. The CDR3 nucleotides are TGTGCCAGCAGCTTCTCCGGGACTAAGAACACTGAAGCTTTCTTT. Amino acids: CASSFSGTKNTEAFF.

V usage is TRBV7-9 and J usage is TRBJ1-3; D ambiguous. The CDR3 is 14 amino acids. Deletions cut 8 bases from V and 2 bases from J, with 13 bases between. Looked up from germline, CDR1 is SEHNR and CDR2 is FQNEAQ (reference sequence). The CDR3 DNA follows: TGTGCCAGCTCCGCCGGCGGGGCTGGAAACACCATATATTTT. Amino acid sequence: CASSAGGAGNTIYF.

This clone has only one observation. The chain uses TRBV27 and TRBJ1-2; weak D call: TRBD1 (5 bases). The length of the CDR3 is 15 residues. The V and J ends lost 8 bases and 2 bases respectively, with 18 bases between them. CDR1 is MNHEY, CDR2 SMNVEV, per germline (reference sequence). The CDR3, as DNA: TGTGCCAGCCTGAAGTCCGGCGGGGCGAACTATGGCTACACCTTC. The encoded protein is CASLKSGGANYGYTF.

About this clone: The junction does not match germline at one end; this may be a read error. The chain combines TRBV5-4 with TRBJ1-2; D gene unclear. The CDR3 spans 15 residues. Germline lookup yields CDR1 SGHNT and CDR2 YYREEE (reference sequence). CDR3 loop: CASSWSIGSNYGYTF. In nucleotides, the CDR3 is TGTGCCAGCAGCTGGAGCATCGGGTCTAATTATGGCTACACCTTC.

The V call is TRBV30, the J call TRBJ1-1; 7 bases agree with TRBD1. V was clipped by 2 bases and J by 4 bases; unmatched bases: 4. The CDR3 loop spans 13 amino acids. Germline V gene sequence: CDR1 GTSNPN, CDR2 SVGIG (reference sequence). CDR3 loop: CAWSKGALTEAFF. CDR3 in DNA: TGTGCCTGGAGTAAGGGGGCCCTCACTGAAGCTTTCTTT. Looking up the rest from reference TRBV30 and TRBJ1-1 gives the full variable domain: SQTIHQWPATLVQPVGSPLSLECTVEGTSNPNLYWYRQAAGRGLQLLFYSVGIGQISSEVPQNLSASRPQDRQFILSSKKLLLSDSGFYLCAWSKGALTEAFFGQGTRLTVV.

This rearrangement joins TRBV28 to TRBJ2-2; 7 positions agree with TRBD2. With 3 bases clipped from V and 0 bases from J, the junction kept 10 bases outside the gene matches. From germline, CDR1 is MDHEN and CDR2 SYDVKM. This CDR3 is built from 18 residues. CDR3 coding DNA: TGTGCCAGCAGTTTCCTCCATTTAGCGGGTGCGAACACCGGGGAGCTGTTTTTT. Protein: CASSFLHLAGANTGELFF.

The chain combines TRBV5-1 with TRBJ2-7; 7 nucleotides agree with TRBD1. The CDR3 extends over 15 amino acids. With 2 bases clipped from V and 0 bases from J, the junction kept 5 bases outside the gene matches. The germline V gene encodes CDR1 SGHRS and CDR2 YFSETQ. CDR3 nucleotide sequence: TGCGCCAGCAGCTTATTAGGGGGCCCCTCCTACGAGCAGTACTTC. This codes for CASSLLGGPSYEQYF.

The chain couples TRBV4-1 to TRBJ2-5, with 11 nucleotides matching TRBD1. V lost 5 bases, J lost 5 bases, and 7 bases stayed unmatched. Looked up from germline, CDR1 is MGHRA and CDR2 is YSYEKL. The CDR3 has 15 amino acids. In DNA, the CDR3 is TGCGCCAGCAGCAGACCGGACAGGGGGCGGGAGACCCAGTACTTC. This codes for CASSRPDRGRETQYF.

Ten or more counts support this clone. The chain joins TRBV19 to TRBJ1-1; D is possibly TRBD1 (5 bases). This CDR3 is 14 amino acids long. V was pared by 5 bases and J by 5 bases, with 15 bases between. Germline CDR1 and CDR2: LNHDA and SQIVND (reference sequence). The CDR3 reads CASSGQGVWTEAFF. DNA for the CDR3: TGTGCCAGTAGTGGGCAGGGTGTTTGGACTGAAGCTTTCTTT.

The rearrangement joins TRBV28 to TRBJ1-1; no reliable D call. The CDR3 contains 14 residues. From germline, CDR1 is MDHEN and CDR2 SYDVKM. V was clipped by 6 bases and J by 0 bases, with 11 bases between them. DNA for the CDR3: TGTGCCAGCAGAATGCAGGTAATGAACACTGAAGCTTTCTTT. It encodes CASRMQVMNTEAFF.

The chain links TRBV11-2 to TRBJ2-1; the D gene is possibly TRBD1 (6 bases). The germline gives CDR1 SGHAT, CDR2 FQNNGV. The CDR3 has 13 residues. V was clipped by 3 bases and J by 7 bases, with 10 bases between them. Here the CDR3 DNA reads TGTGCCAGCAGCTTCTGGGGGCTGAATGAGCAGTTCTTC. Amino acids: CASSFWGLNEQFF.